This paragraph covers one T cell receptor beta chain sequence. Authors' analysis steps: Nucleated cell counts were estimated from reference gene primer amplification. Using immunoSEQ multiplex PCR, the repertoire was profiled, and TCRdb retains in-frame clones only, with some absent. The V and J calls and clone size are taken from that table; D and trimming were inferred from the DNA. The top ten clones hold less than 15% of a sample with about 150,000 clones, roughly 80% of them seen once. This entry belongs to a study of blood T cell repertoires in COVID-19. V was clipped by 0 bases and J by 4 bases; unmatched bases: 7. CDR1 is SEHNR, CDR2 FQNEAQ, per germline (reference sequence). This CDR3 is built from 16 residues.

The TCR originated in a man younger than 35 with active or convalescent COVID-19. The sequenced material came from peripheral blood. The chain uses TRBV7-9 and TRBJ2-5, with 8 positions matching TRBD2. CDR3 in amino acids: CASSLAGTRHGETQYF. The DNA for the CDR3 is TGTGCCAGCAGCTTAGCGGGGACTAGGCACGGAGAGACCCAGTACTTC. Full variable domain (missing parts from reference TRBV7-9 and TRBJ2-5): DTGVSQNPRHKITKRGQNVTFRCDPISEHNRLYWYRQTLGQGPEFLTYFQNEAQLEKSRLLSDRFSAERPKGSFSTLEIQRTEQGDSAMYLCASSLAGTRHGETQYFGPGTRLLVL.